This note documents a single TCR beta chain sequence. As yet, its antigen is unknown. Germline V CDR1 and CDR2: SGHRS, YFSETQ. The CDR3 sequence is 18 residues long. V lost 4 bases to trimming and J lost 2 bases; unmatched junction nucleotides: 14. This entry belongs to a study of post-analysis software for immune sequencing data. Unique molecular identifiers were present in the TCR beta cDNA libraries. Between roughly 0.95 and 10 million T cells gave rise to 450,000 to 650,000 cDNA molecules. Each CDR3 protein gets one entry after TCRdb re-called the PCR reads with MiXCR. The sample records approximately 630,000 distinct CDR3 sequences, approximately 59% being singletons. Study-level results: Normalized Chao1 diversity was significantly lower in multiple sclerosis patients than in controls. In patients, 4 to 6 TRBV segments were more frequent than in controls, with TRBV5-6, TRBV5-1 and TRBV20-1 among them.

Sequencing input: blood. The gene calls are TRBV5-1 and TRBJ2-3, with 9 bases aligning to TRBD1. This sequence was found in a girl aged 2-15 years with multiple sclerosis. The CDR3 DNA sequence: TGCGCCAGCAGCCGGCTGGGTGTGACAGGGGGATCCACAGATACGCAGTATTTT. It translates to CASSRLGVTGGSTDTQYF.